Reported below is one T cell receptor (beta chain). The length of the CDR3 is 12 residues. Per germline, CDR1 SQVTM and CDR2 ANQGSEA. V was trimmed by 4 bases and J by 2 bases, leaving 9 bases between them. The sample is drawn from a study of blood T cell repertoires in COVID-19. The authors' processing: For nucleated cells, counts were estimated from reference gene primer amplification. Some clones are missing from TCRdb's copy, which holds only in-frame ones; the method was immunoSEQ multiplex PCR. Clone size and V and J calls were adopted from that table, with D and trimming inferred from the DNA. This repertoire shows roughly 200,000 clones, about 88% found once; its top ten account for around 5.9%.

The source is a woman in her thirties or forties who had recovered from COVID-19. The chain joins TRBV29-1 to TRBJ2-7, with D hard to call. Sample: peripheral blood. CDR3 region: CSVGLKTYEQYF. CDR3 nucleotides: TGCAGCGTTGGACTGAAAACCTACGAGCAGTACTTC.